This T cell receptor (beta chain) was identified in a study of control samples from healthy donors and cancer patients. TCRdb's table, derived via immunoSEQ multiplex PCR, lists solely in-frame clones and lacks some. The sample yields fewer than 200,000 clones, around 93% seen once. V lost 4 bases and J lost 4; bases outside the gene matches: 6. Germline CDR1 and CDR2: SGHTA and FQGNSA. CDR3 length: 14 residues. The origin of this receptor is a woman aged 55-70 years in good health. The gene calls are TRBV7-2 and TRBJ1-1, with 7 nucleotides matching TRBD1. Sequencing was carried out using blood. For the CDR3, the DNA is TGTGCCAGCAGCTCCAAGGGGGCTAGCACTGAAGCTTTCTTT. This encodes CASSSKGASTEAFF.